The TCR beta chain described here comes from a study of control samples from healthy donors and cancer patients (dated by TCRdb to about 2020). CDR1 and CDR2 are drawn from the germline V gene (reference sequence): SGHNT, YYREEE. The CDR3 holds 18 amino acids from the cysteine to the phenylalanine. Of the read, only the CDR3 DNA is kept; its 54 bases are in frame from base 1. Relative to germline, V is missing 3 bases and J is missing 0 bases, with 9 bases of the junction outside any gene match. With respect to this clone: Its antigen target is currently unknown. Base qualities are not recorded, but no much larger clone differs from it by a single base.

Receptors were amplified or captured by the immunoSEQ multiplex PCR assay. Sourced from immuneACCESS, this table was stored by TCRdb with only in-frame sequences that have V and J called. A share of the clones is absent; for the studies checked, an unresolved V gene accounts for under half, and the remainder has no known explanation. This sample holds about 51,000 clones; more than 70% were observed only once. Roughly 1.5% of the sample rests with the top ten. Sequencing was carried out using PBMCs. The TCR was taken from a middle-aged man with colorectal cancer. The chain was built from TRBV5-4 and TRBJ2-1; 10 central bases correspond to TRBD2. The DNA reads TGTGCCAGCAGCTCACTACGGACTAGCGGAAGCTCCTACAATGAGCAGTTCTTC. This is translated as CASSSLRTSGSSYNEQFF.